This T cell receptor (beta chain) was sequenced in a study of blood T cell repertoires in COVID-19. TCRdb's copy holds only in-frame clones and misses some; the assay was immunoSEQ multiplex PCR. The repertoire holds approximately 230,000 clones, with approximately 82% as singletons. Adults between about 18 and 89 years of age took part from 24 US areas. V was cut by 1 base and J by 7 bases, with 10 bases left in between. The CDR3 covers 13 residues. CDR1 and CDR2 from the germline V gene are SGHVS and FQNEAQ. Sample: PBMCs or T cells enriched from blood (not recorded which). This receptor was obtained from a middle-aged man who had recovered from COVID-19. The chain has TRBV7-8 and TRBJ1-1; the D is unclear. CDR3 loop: CASSLGPGNEAFF. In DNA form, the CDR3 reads TGTGCCAGCAGCTTAGGCCCCGGTAATGAAGCTTTCTTT. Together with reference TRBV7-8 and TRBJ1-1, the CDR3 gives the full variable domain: GAGVSQSPRYKVAKRGQDVALRCDPISGHVSLFWYQQALGQGPEFLTYFQNEAQLDKSGLPSDRFFAERPEGSVSTLKIQRTQQEDSAVYLCASSLGPGNEAFFGQGTRLTVV.